The sequence of this T cell receptor beta chain was determined in a study of cytomegalovirus exposure and HLA in healthy donors. Study-wide background: As an earlier analysis found, about 179 million T cells yielded approximately 100 million unique TCR beta sequences. The study's findings and limits: Later, an analysis found that common viral pathogens appeared to be linked with several of the most significant clusters. A list of 150 or so TCR beta chains associated with cytomegalovirus was given.

Germline V gene lookup returns CDR1 SGHTS and CDR2 YDEGEE. There are 15 residues in the CDR3. V was pared by 4 bases and J by 3 bases, with 7 bases of the junction left unmatched. Comments on this clone: Its antigen is unknown.

The primer mix had 60 Vbeta and 13 Jbeta primers. Profiling relied on immunoSEQ multiplex PCR, and the TCRdb table lists in-frame clones only, not all of them. The sample lists 63,000 or so clones; around 80% were seen once. This chain connects TRBV5-8 to TRBJ2-4, with 7 nucleotides matching TRBD1. Sequencing used PBMCs. The receptor was isolated from a woman aged 25 to 45 in good health and CMV-seronegative. In DNA, the CDR3 is TGTGCCAGCAGCACCAGGGGGATGGTCAAAAACATTCAGTACTTC. Residues: CASSTRGMVKNIQYF. The full variable domain, with the rest looked up from reference TRBV5-8 and TRBJ2-4, is EAGVTQSPTHLIKTRGQQATLRCSPISGHTSVYWYQQALGLGLQFLLWYDEGEERNRGNFPPRFSGRQFPNYSSELNVNALELEDSALYLCASSTRGMVKNIQYFGAGTRLSVL.